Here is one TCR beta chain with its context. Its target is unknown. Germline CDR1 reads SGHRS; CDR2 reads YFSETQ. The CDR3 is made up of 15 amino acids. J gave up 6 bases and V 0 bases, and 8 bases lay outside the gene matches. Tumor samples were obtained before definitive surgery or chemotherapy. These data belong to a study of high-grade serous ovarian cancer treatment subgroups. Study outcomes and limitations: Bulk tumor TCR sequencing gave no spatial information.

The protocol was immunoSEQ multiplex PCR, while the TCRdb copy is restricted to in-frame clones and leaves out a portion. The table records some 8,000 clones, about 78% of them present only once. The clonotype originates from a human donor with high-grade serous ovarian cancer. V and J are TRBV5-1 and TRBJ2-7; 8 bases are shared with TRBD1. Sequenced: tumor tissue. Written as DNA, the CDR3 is TGCGCCAGCAGCTTGGCCGGACAGGGAAAGTTCGAGCAGTACTTC. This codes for CASSLAGQGKFEQYF.